This paragraph covers one T cell receptor beta chain sequence. This specimen comes from a study of blood T cell repertoires in COVID-19. As for the study in general: The samples span acute and convalescent COVID-19 from the United States, Italy and Spain.

V was pared by 0 bases and J by 6 bases, with 13 bases between. Germline-derived CDR1 and CDR2 are SGHRS and YFSETQ. The CDR3 extends over 15 amino acids. Original processing methods: Scientists estimated how many nucleated cells there were by amplifying reference gene primers. The assay was immunoSEQ multiplex PCR, and TCRdb's table has in-frame clones only and misses some. That table gives V, J and clone size, and the DNA gave D and trimming. The table has roughly 14,000 clones, approximately 91% seen once; the top ten hold roughly a third. The chain employs TRBV5-1 and TRBJ1-5; a possible D gene is TRBD1 (5 bases). Sequencing used peripheral blood. This TCR was recovered from a woman at least 80 years old with COVID-19, enrolled during active disease. The CDR3 protein is CASSLAGGGVQPQHF. The CDR3 region has the DNA TGCGCCAGCAGCTTGGCCGGGGGAGGGGTTCAGCCCCAGCATTTT.